This TCR beta chain was sequenced for a study of regulatory T cells in long-lasting Graves disease. Background on the study: Antithyroid drug intake by newly diagnosed Graves' patients had lasted under 3 months.

Time point specified: newly diagnosed GD, antithyroid drugs for less than 3 months. Preparation of the TCR library used RNA extracted from PBMCs. Patients came through an endocrinology department, and that department was in Xi'an, China. The TCR beta library used iRepertoire HTBI primers with Arm-PCR amplification of CDR3. TCRdb analysed the multiplex PCR reads with MiXCR anew, one entry per CDR3 protein. This table holds 550,000 to 700,000 distinct CDR3 sequences, about 16% found once. A remark on this clonotype: Its antigen remains unknown.

Whole-study results and caveats: Thyroid tissue was not studied; only peripheral blood was.

The CDR3 sequence is 13 residues long. CDR1 is SQVTM, CDR2 ANQGSEA, per germline. Trimming took 7 bases from V and 4 from J, leaving 16 bases between them. This same sample was also taken into another study, of T cells in Graves' hyperthyroidism and ophthalmopathy. According to that study: No ophthalmopathy progression within 18 months constituted stable Graves' hyperthyroidism.

The chain uses TRBV29-1 and TRBJ1-1, with unresolved D. This TCR was recovered from a man aged 18 to 29 with Graves disease. The sequenced sample was peripheral blood mononuclear cells (PBMCs), obtained at new diagnosis, from a patient treated with antithyroid drugs. CDR3 sequence reads: CSDAPPGPTEAFF. CDR3 DNA: TGCAGCGATGCCCCTCCCGGGCCCACTGAAGCTTTCTTT.